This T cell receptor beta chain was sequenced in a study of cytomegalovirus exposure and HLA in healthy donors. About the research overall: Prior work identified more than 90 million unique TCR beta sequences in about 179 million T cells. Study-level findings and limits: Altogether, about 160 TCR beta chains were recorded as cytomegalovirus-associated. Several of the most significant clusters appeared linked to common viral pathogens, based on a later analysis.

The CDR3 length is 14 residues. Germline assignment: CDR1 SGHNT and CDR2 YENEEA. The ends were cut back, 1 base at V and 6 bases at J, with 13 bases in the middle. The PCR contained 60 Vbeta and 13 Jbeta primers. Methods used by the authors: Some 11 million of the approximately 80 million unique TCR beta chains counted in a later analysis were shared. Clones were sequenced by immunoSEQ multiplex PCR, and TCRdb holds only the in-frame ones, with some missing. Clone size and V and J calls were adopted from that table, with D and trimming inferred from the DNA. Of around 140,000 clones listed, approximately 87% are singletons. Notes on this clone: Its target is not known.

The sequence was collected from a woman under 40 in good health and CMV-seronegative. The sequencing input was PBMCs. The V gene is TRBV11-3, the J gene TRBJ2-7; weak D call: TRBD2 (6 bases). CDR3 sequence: CASSLAAGTGEQYF. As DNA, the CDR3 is TGTGCCAGCAGCTTAGCGGCGGGAACGGGCGAGCAGTACTTC.